The 5 T cell receptor beta chains given below trace back to one sample, sequenced in a study of Ad26.COV2.S vaccination and SARS-CoV-2 variants. Produced via immunoSEQ multiplex PCR; TCRdb's table is partial and in-frame only. This table has approximately 480,000 clones, 87% appearing once. Documented treatment: 19 received Ad26.COV2.S at low or high dose, single or two shots; a few received placebo; per-sample allocation not given. On day 63 after the first injection, vaccine and placebo recipients gave samples. The sequenced sample was peripheral blood, obtained in a trial of Ad26.COV2.S vaccine versus placebo. All receptors come from a person between 18 and 59 years old who received the Ad26.COV2.S COVID-19 vaccine or a placebo.

The chain joins TRBV7-9 to TRBJ1-1; no firm D call. CDR3 size: 14 residues. V lost 1 base and J 4 bases, leaving 10 bases between the germline ends. In germline, CDR1 is SEHNR, CDR2 FQNEAQ (reference sequence). The chain's CDR3 is CASSLVGRTTEAFF. CDR3 nucleotide sequence: TGTGCCAGCAGCTTAGTGGGCAGAACCACTGAAGCTTTCTTT. Variable domain in full (rest from reference TRBV7-9 and TRBJ1-1): DTGVSQNPRHKITKRGQNVTFRCDPISEHNRLYWYRQTLGQGPEFLTYFQNEAQLEKSRLLSDRFSAERPKGSFSTLEIQRTEQGDSAMYLCASSLVGRTTEAFFGQGTRLTVV.

Worth noting for this clone: Within the sample, other DNA sequences also encode this same CDR3. V usage is TRBV29-1 and J usage is TRBJ1-5; TRBD1 might be the D (5 bases). CDR1 and CDR2 from the germline V gene are SQVTM and ANQGSEA. The CDR3 loop spans 12 amino acids. Trimming cost V 4 bases and J 1 base, with 5 bases left between them. The CDR3 DNA follows: TGCAGCGTTGGGGGGAGCAATCAGCCCCAGCATTTT. It codes for CSVGGSNQPQHF.

The chain couples TRBV24-1 to TRBJ2-1, with D possibly being TRBD2 (5 bases). From germline, CDR1 is KGHDR and CDR2 SFDVKD. CDR3 size: 11 residues. V was trimmed by 6 bases and J by 11 bases, leaving 10 bases between them. The CDR3 bases are TGTGCCACCAGTCTTAGCGAGCAGCAGTTCTTC. Amino acid sequence: CATSLSEQQFF.

In the case of this clone: Other nucleotide sequences from this sample produce the same CDR3. V and J are TRBV28 and TRBJ1-1, with D perhaps matching TRBD1 (6 bases). Germline assignment: CDR1 MDHEN and CDR2 SYDVKM. The CDR3 has 11 amino acids. The V end lost 2 bases, the J end lost 8 bases, and 6 bases lay between the germline ends. The CDR3 sequence: CASSLGGEAFF. The CDR3 bases are TGTGCCAGCAGTTTAGGGGGCGAAGCTTTCTTT.

This chain joins TRBV30 and TRBJ2-2, with D perhaps matching TRBD1 (6 bases). This CDR3 is 11 amino acids long. Germline CDR1 GTSNPN, CDR2 SVGIG (reference sequence). Deletions cut 2 bases from V and 8 bases from J, with 6 bases between. This chain's CDR3 is CAWSRGGELFF. CDR3 coding DNA: TGTGCCTGGAGTAGGGGGGGGGAGCTGTTTTTT.